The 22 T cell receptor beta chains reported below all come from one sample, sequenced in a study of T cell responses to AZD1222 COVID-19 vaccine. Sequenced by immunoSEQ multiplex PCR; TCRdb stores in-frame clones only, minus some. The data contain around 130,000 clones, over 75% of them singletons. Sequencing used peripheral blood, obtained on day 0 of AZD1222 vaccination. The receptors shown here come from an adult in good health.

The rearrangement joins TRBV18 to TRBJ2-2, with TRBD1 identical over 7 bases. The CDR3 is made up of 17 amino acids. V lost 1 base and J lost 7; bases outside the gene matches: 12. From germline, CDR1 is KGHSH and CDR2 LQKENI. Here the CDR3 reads CASSPLLTGKFNGELFF. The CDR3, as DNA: TGTGCCAGCTCACCACTGTTGACAGGGAAGTTTAACGGGGAGCTGTTTTTT.

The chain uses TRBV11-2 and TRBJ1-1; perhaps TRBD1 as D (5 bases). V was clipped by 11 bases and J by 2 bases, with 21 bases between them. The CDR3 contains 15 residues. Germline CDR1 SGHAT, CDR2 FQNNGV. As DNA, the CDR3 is TGTGCCGCAAGCTCCGGAGGGGCGGACAACACTGAAGCTTTCTTT. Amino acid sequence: CAASSGGADNTEAFF.

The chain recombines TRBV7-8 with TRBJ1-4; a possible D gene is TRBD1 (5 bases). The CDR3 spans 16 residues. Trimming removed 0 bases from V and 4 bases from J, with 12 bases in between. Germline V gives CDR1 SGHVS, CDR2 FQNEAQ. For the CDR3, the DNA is TGTGCCAGCAGCTTAGCCTTGGGACGGCTTAATGAAAAACTGTTTTTT. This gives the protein CASSLALGRLNEKLFF. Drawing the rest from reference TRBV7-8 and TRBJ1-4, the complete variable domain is GAGVSQSPRYKVAKRGQDVALRCDPISGHVSLFWYQQALGQGPEFLTYFQNEAQLDKSGLPSDRFFAERPEGSVSTLKIQRTQQEDSAVYLCASSLALGRLNEKLFFGSGTQLSVL.

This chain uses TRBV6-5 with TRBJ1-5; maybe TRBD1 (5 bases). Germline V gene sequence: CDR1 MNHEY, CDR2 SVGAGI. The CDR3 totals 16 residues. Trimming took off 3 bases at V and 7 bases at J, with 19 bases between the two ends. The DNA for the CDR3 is TGTGCCAGCAGTTATATGTCCGGGGGGACCTGGCAGCCCCAGCATTTT. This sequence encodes CASSYMSGGTWQPQHF.

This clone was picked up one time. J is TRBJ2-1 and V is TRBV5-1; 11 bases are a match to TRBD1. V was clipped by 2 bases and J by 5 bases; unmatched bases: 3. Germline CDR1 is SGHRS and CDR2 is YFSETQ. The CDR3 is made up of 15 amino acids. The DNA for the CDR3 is TGCGCCAGCAGCTTTGGGACAGGGGGGCACAATGAGCAGTTCTTC. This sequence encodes CASSFGTGGHNEQFF.

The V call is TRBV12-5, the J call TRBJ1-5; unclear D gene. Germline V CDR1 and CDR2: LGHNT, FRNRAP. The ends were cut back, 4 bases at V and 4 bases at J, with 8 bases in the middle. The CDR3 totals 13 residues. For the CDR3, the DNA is TGTGCTAGTGGTTCCCTCTATAATCAGCCCCAGCATTTT. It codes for CASGSLYNQPQHF. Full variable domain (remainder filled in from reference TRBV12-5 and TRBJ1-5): DARVTQTPRHKVTEMGQEVTMRCQPILGHNTVFWYRQTMMQGLELLAYFRNRAPLDDSGMPKDRFSAEMPDATLATLKIQPSEPRDSAVYFCASGSLYNQPQHFGDGTRLSIL.

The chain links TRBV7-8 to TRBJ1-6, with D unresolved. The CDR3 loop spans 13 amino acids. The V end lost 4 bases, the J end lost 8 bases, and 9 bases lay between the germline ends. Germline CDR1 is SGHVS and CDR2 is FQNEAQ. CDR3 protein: CASSWNRDSPLHF. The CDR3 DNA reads TGTGCCAGCAGCTGGAATAGGGATTCACCCCTCCACTTT.

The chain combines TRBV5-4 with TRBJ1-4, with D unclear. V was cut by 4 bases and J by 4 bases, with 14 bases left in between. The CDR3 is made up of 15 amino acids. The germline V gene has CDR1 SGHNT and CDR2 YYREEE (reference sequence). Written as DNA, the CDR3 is TGTGCCAGCAGCCAGGATCCAGGCCTTAATGAAAAACTGTTTTTT. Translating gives CASSQDPGLNEKLFF.

CDR3 region: CASSQGGWRSMGGSTDTQYF. The CDR3 bases are TGTGCCAGCAGCCAAGGCGGATGGCGGAGTATGGGAGGCAGCACAGATACGCAGTATTTT. This chain joins TRBV14 and TRBJ2-3; tentatively, D is TRBD2 (6 bases). This CDR3 region has 20 residues. Germline assignment: CDR1 SGHDN and CDR2 FVKESK. Trimming took off 1 base at V and 0 bases at J, with 23 bases between the two ends.

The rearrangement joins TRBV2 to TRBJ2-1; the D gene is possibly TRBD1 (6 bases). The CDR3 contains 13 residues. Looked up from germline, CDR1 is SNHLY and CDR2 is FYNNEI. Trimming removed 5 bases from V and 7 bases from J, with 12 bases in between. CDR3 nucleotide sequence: TGTGCCAGCAGTACAGGGCCTCGGAATGAGCAGTTCTTC. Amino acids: CASSTGPRNEQFF.

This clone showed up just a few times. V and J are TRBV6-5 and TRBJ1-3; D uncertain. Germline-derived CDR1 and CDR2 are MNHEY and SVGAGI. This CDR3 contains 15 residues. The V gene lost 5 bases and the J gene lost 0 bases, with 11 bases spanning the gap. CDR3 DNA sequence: TGTGCCAGCAGTCCCGGACCGGACTCTGGAAACACCATATATTTT. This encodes CASSPGPDSGNTIYF.

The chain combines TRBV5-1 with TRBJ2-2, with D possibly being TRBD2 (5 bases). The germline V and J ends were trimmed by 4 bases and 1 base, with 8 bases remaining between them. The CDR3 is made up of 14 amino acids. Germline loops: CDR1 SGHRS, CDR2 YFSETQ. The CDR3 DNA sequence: TGCGCCAGCAGCAGCCGGGAGAACACCGGGGAGCTGTTTTTT. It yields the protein CASSSRENTGELFF.

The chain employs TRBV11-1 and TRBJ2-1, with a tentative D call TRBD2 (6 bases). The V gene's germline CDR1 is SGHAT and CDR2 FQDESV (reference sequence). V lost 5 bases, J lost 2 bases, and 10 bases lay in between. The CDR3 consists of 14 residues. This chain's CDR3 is CASSRAGAYNEQFF. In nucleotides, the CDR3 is TGTGCCAGCAGCCGAGCGGGTGCCTACAATGAGCAGTTCTTC.

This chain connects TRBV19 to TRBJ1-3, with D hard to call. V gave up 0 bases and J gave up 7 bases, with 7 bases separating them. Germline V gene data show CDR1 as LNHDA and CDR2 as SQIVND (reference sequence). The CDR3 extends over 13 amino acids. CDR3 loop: CASSIDSGNTIYF. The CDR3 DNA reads TGTGCCAGTAGTATAGACAGTGGGAACACCATATATTTT.

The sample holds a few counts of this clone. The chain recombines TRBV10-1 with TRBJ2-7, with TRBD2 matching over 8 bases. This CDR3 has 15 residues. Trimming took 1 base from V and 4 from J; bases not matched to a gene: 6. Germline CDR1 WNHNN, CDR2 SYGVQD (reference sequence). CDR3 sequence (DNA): TGCGCCAGCAGTGAGTTCAGCGGGAGAGGGTACGAGCAGTACTTC. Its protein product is CASSEFSGRGYEQYF.

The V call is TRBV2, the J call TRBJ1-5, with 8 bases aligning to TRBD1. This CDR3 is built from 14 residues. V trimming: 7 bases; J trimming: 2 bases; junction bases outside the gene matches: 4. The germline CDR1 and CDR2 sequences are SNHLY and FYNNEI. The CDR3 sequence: CASNRGSGNQPQHF. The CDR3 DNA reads TGTGCCAGCAACAGGGGGTCCGGCAATCAGCCCCAGCATTTT.

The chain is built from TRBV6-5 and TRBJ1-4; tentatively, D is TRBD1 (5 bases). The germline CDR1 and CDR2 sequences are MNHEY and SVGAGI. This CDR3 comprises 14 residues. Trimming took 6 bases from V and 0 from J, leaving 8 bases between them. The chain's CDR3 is CASRPTATNEKLFF. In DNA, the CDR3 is TGTGCCAGCAGGCCGACAGCAACTAATGAAAAACTGTTTTTT.

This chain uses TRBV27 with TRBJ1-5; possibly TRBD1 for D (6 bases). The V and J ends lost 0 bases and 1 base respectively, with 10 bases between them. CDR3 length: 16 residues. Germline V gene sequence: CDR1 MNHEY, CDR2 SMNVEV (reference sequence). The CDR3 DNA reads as TGTGCCAGCAGTTTATCGGGGGGCGCCAGCAATCAGCCCCAGCATTTT. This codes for CASSLSGGASNQPQHF.

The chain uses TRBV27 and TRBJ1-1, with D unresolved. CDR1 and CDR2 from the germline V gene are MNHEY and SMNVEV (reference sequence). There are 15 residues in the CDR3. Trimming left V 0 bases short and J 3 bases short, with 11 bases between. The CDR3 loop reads CASSLSGRPDTEAFF. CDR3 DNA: TGTGCCAGCAGTTTATCGGGAAGGCCGGACACTGAAGCTTTCTTT.

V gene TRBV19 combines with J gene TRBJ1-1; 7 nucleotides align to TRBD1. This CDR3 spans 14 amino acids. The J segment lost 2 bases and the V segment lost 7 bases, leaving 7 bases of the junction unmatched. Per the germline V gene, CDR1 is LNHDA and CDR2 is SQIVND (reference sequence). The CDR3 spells CASTPGQINTEAFF. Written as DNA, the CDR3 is TGTGCCAGTACCCCGGGACAGATCAACACTGAAGCTTTCTTT.

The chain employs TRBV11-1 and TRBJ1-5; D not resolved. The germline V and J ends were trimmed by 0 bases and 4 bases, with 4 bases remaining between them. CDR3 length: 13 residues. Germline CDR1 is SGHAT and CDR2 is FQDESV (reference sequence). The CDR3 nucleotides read TGTGCCAGCAGCTTAGCGAAAAATCAGCCCCAGCATTTT. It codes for CASSLAKNQPQHF.

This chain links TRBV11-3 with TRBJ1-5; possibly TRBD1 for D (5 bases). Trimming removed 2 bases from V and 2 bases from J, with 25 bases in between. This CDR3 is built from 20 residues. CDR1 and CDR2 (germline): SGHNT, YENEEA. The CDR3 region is CASSLFFGGGTRGRNQPQHF. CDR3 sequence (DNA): TGTGCCAGCAGCTTATTTTTTGGGGGGGGTACCCGGGGTCGCAATCAGCCCCAGCATTTT.